The clone carrying this TCR beta chain was seen a handful of times. The target antigen is unknown. The sample's time point: baseline pretreatment blood. The treatment here: 15 Gy SBRT to primary tumor, nephrectomy 4 weeks later. Clear cell pathology was present in this patient's renal cell carcinoma. The method was immunoSEQ multiplex PCR; TCRdb's version includes in-frame clones alone and lacks a portion of them. Of about 95,000 clones in the sample, around 88% were seen once. Germline values: CDR1 SQVTM, CDR2 ANQGSEA. V was shortened by 5 bases and J by 0 bases, with 1 base between the two germline ends. CDR3 length: 10 residues. This entry comes from a study of radiation and T cells in renal cell carcinoma. Turning to the study itself: Nephrectomy followed 15 Gy stereotactic body radiation by 4 weeks.

General study points: Top tumor clonotypes rose in blood 2 weeks post-radiation, then contracted. No pretreatment tumor biopsies were available for baseline clonotypes.

The rearrangement joins TRBV29-1 to TRBJ1-1; unclear D gene. The material sequenced was blood, taken from a patient whose treatment included radiotherapy and nephrectomy. The clonotype comes from a man aged 50-60 years with renal cell carcinoma. CDR3 residues: CSVLNTEAFF. The CDR3 region has the DNA TGCAGCGTTCTGAACACTGAAGCTTTCTTT.